The clone carrying this T cell receptor (beta chain) was picked up one time. The source of the sample is a study of blood T cell repertoires in COVID-19. Study at large: Acute and convalescent COVID-19 samples came from the United States, Italy and Spain. Sources were T cells, B-cell-depleted T cells, or PBMCs; the material itself was cDNA or gDNA.

Germline values: CDR1 MDHEN, CDR2 SYDVKM. The CDR3 length is 13 residues. V lost 5 bases and J lost 2, with 9 bases in between. In the study's own analysis: Cell counts per sample came from amplifying reference gene primers. Profiling relied on immunoSEQ multiplex PCR, and the TCRdb table lists in-frame clones only, not all of them. From that table come the V and J calls and clone size; the DNA was used to work out D and trimming. The table includes 150,000 to 200,000 clones, about 86% detected once. Seattle cases were enrolled at active infection and followed longitudinally. This sequence originates from a woman aged 70 to 79 with COVID-19, enrolled during active disease. The sample was peripheral blood. The chain employs TRBV28 and TRBJ1-2; perhaps TRBD1 as D (5 bases). CDR3 DNA sequence: TGTGCCAGCAGTCGGGGGTCCAACTATGGCTACACCTTC. Its translation is CASSRGSNYGYTF.